The next 32 T cell receptor beta chains were all read from a single sample in a study of blood T cells in healthy people across ages. A sample-barcoded 5' primer and a J-beta primer mix were used in a second PCR of roughly 7 to 11 cycles. TCRdb processed the 5' RACE reads anew with MiXCR; each CDR3 protein has one entry. The data contain roughly 1,800,000 distinct CDR3 sequences, just under 50% of them singletons. Source material: blood. Receptors originate from a woman in her 40s in good health.

Written as DNA, the CDR3 is TGTGCCAGCAGCTTAGGGGTAGCGGGGGCCCTGAGGGATACGCAGTATTTT. It encodes CASSLGVAGALRDTQYF. V and J are TRBV7-6 and TRBJ2-3; TRBD2 aligns across 9 bases. Germline CDR1 is SGHVS and CDR2 is FNYEAQ. The J segment lost 6 bases and the V segment lost 1 base, leaving 11 bases of the junction unmatched. The CDR3 covers 17 residues.

The chain has TRBV25-1 and TRBJ2-1, with TRBD2 matching over 8 bases. The CDR3 extends over 15 amino acids. Germline V gene sequence: CDR1 MGHDK, CDR2 SYGVNS. The V segment lost 7 bases and the J segment 8 bases; nucleotides outside the gene matches: 13. The CDR3 region has the DNA TGTGCCAGCACTCCAAGAGGACTAGCTGGCGATGAGCAGTTCTTC. The encoded protein is CASTPRGLAGDEQFF.

The chain has TRBV4-2 and TRBJ2-5; TRBD2 aligns across 13 bases. This CDR3 has 18 residues. Unmatched junction bases numbered 12, after V lost 3 bases and J lost 5 bases. Germline V gene data show CDR1 as LGHNA and CDR2 as YNFKEQ. The CDR3 loop is CASSHDGTSGEGGETQYF. Written as DNA, the CDR3 is TGTGCCAGCAGCCATGACGGGACTAGCGGGGAAGGAGGGGAGACCCAGTACTTC.

The chain has TRBV5-5 and TRBJ1-5; TRBD1 aligns across 9 bases. The length of the CDR3 is 15 residues. Germline V gene lookup returns CDR1 SGHKS and CDR2 YYEKEE (reference sequence). Trimming cost V 4 bases and J 6 bases; bases outside gene matches: 8. The CDR3 region has the DNA TGTGCCAGCAGCAGTAAACAGGGGGCCAGTCAGCCCCAGCATTTT. Amino acids: CASSSKQGASQPQHF.

The chain combines TRBV6-2 or TRBV6-3 with TRBJ1-5, with D possibly matching TRBD1 (5 bases). The CDR3 is 13 residues long. V gave up 7 bases and J gave up 5 bases, with 12 bases separating them. Germline CDR1 is MNHEY and CDR2 is SVGEGT. The DNA of the CDR3 is TGTGCCAGCACGGACCTCAGGGATCAGCCCCAGCATTTT. Amino acids: CASTDLRDQPQHF.

J is TRBJ2-3 and V is TRBV4-3; D remains ambiguous. CDR3 length equals 15 residues. V was clipped by 0 bases and J by 2 bases, with 9 bases between them. Per the germline V gene, CDR1 is LGHNA and CDR2 is YSLEER. The CDR3 reads CASSQDTTDTDTQYF. CDR3 in DNA: TGCGCCAGCAGCCAAGATACAACAGACACAGATACGCAGTATTTT.

A single count supports this clonotype. The V call is TRBV6-2 or TRBV6-3, the J call TRBJ2-7; D call uncertain. CDR1 MNHEY and CDR2 SVGEGT come from the germline V gene. The length of the CDR3 is 11 residues. Trimming took off 6 bases at V and 3 bases at J, with 6 bases between the two ends. CDR3 DNA: TGTGCCAGCAGGATCCACTACGAGCAGTACTTC. Its translation: CASRIHYEQYF.

This clonotype has just a few counts. This chain joins TRBV4-1 and TRBJ2-7; TRBD1 matches 8 bases. V lost 2 bases, J lost 3 bases, and 3 bases stayed unmatched. CDR3 length: 14 amino acids. Looked up from germline, CDR1 is MGHRA and CDR2 is YSYEKL. CDR3 bases: TGCGCCAGCAGCCAACTGGGACAGGTCTACGAGCAGTACTTC. This encodes CASSQLGQVYEQYF.

This clonotype was observed a single time. The chain combines TRBV11-2 with TRBJ2-5; TRBD2 aligns across 8 bases. Germline V gives CDR1 SGHAT, CDR2 FQNNGV. V gave up 0 bases and J gave up 1 base; unmatched junction bases: 4. This CDR3 comprises 16 residues. The CDR3 here is CASSLDMAGGQETQYF. The CDR3 DNA is TGTGCCAGCAGCTTAGATATGGCGGGGGGCCAAGAGACCCAGTACTTC.

The chain has TRBV10-3 and TRBJ2-3; D not certain. This CDR3 contains 15 residues. Germline assignment: CDR1 ENHRY and CDR2 SYGVKD. The germline V and J ends were trimmed by 10 bases and 0 bases, with 17 bases remaining between them. The chain's CDR3 is CATLDTARSTDTQYF. CDR3 DNA: TGTGCCACCCTCGACACAGCCAGAAGCACAGATACGCAGTATTTT.

This clonotype was detected a few times. The chain couples TRBV6-1 to TRBJ2-5, with a tentative D call TRBD1 (6 bases). Trimming cost V 9 bases and J 4 bases, with 18 bases left between them. The V gene's germline CDR1 is MNHNS and CDR2 SASEGT. The CDR3 is made up of 14 amino acids. The CDR3, as DNA: TGTGCCAGTCTATTTGGACAGTTAGGAGAGACCCAGTACTTC. Its translation is CASLFGQLGETQYF.

The V gene is TRBV7-9, the J gene TRBJ2-1; 8 positions match TRBD1. With the DNA end fitting TRBJ2-7 better, the J assignment may be wrong. The CDR3 runs to 16 residues. Germline assignment: CDR1 SEHNR and CDR2 FQNEAQ (reference sequence). This chain's CDR3 is CASRRGTGDSYNEQYF. The CDR3, as DNA: TGTGCCAGCAGACGAGGGACAGGAGACTCCTACAATGAGCAGTACTTC.

The V gene is TRBV27, the J gene TRBJ2-7; TRBD1 agrees at 8 bases. The CDR3 is made up of 17 amino acids. CDR1 and CDR2 (germline): MNHEY, SMNVEV (reference sequence). V shed 5 bases and J 5 bases; nucleotides not matched to a gene: 17. CDR3 nucleotide sequence: TGTGCCAGCAGTGCGGACAGGGAACATGGGCTGGGCAACGAGCAGTACTTC. This sequence encodes CASSADREHGLGNEQYF.

The chain uses TRBV28 and TRBJ2-5; 7 bases line up with TRBD1. The germline CDR1 and CDR2 sequences are MDHEN and SYDVKM. The CDR3 contains 17 residues. J gave up 1 base and V 5 bases, and 13 bases lay outside the gene matches. CDR3 residues: CASSTGEMTGIQETQYF. The CDR3 bases are TGTGCCAGCAGTACGGGCGAAATGACAGGGATCCAAGAGACCCAGTACTTC.

The chain links TRBV7-9 to TRBJ1-5; a weak D match, TRBD1 (6 bases). The V gene's germline CDR1 is SEHNR and CDR2 FQNEAQ (reference sequence). Trimming took 6 bases from V and 0 from J, leaving 15 bases between them. The CDR3 consists of 16 residues. The DNA of the CDR3 is TGTGCCAGCAGTCACTTGACAGGAGATAGCAATCAGCCCCAGCATTTT. It translates to CASSHLTGDSNQPQHF.

This clonotype was seen a few times. J is TRBJ2-5 and V is TRBV5-1; D is tentatively TRBD1 or TRBD2 (5 bases each). CDR3 length equals 15 residues. CDR1 is SGHRS and CDR2 is YFSETQ in the germline V gene. V was clipped by 2 bases and J by 1 base, with 12 bases between them. The CDR3 DNA sequence: TGCGCCAGCAGCTTAATGGGGGATCTCCAAGAGACCCAGTACTTC. Its protein product is CASSLMGDLQETQYF.

The chain couples TRBV11-2 to TRBJ2-3; TRBD2 matches at 8 bases. Germline CDR1 and CDR2: SGHAT and FQNNGV. Unmatched junction bases numbered 11, after V lost 1 base and J lost 2 bases. The length of the CDR3 is 18 residues. The CDR3 loop reads CASSLGFQRGSPTDTQYF. CDR3 DNA: TGTGCCAGCAGCTTAGGTTTCCAGCGGGGGAGCCCCACAGATACGCAGTATTTT.

On this clonotype: A junction boundary mismatches the germline segment, possibly from a read error. The chain carries TRBV7-2 and TRBJ2-5; no definite D call. CDR1 is SGHTA and CDR2 is FQGNSA in the germline V gene. The CDR3 sequence is 13 residues long. CDR3 DNA sequence: TGTGCCGGCAGCCCCTCGCCTCCGGAGACCCAGTACTTC. Residues: CAGSPSPPETQYF.

The rearrangement links TRBV6-6 to TRBJ2-7; TRBD1 aligns across 10 bases. The closer fit of TRBJ2-5 to the DNA end suggests the J call may be wrong. The CDR3 extends over 15 amino acids. CDR1 and CDR2 from the germline V gene are MNHNY and SVGAGI (reference sequence). CDR3 sequence reads: CASSYSGTGAETQYF. The CDR3 DNA reads as TGTGCCAGCAGTTACTCGGGGACAGGGGCAGAGACCCAGTACTTC.

The J gene is TRBJ1-4, the V gene TRBV3-1; possible D gene TRBD1, 6 bases. V lost 8 bases and J 6 bases, leaving 19 bases between the germline ends. Germline V gene sequence: CDR1 LGHDT, CDR2 YNNKEL (reference sequence). The CDR3 runs 15 residues. CDR3: CASSQPGGEDEKLFF. The DNA of the CDR3 is TGTGCCAGCTCCCAGCCGGGGGGCGAAGATGAAAAACTGTTTTTT.

This clonotype showed up just a few times. The rearrangement joins TRBV7-9 to TRBJ2-7; D gene unclear. There are 15 residues in the CDR3. The V gene lost 5 bases and the J gene lost 0 bases, with 14 bases spanning the gap. CDR1 and CDR2 (germline): SEHNR, FQNEAQ (reference sequence). This CDR3 reads CASSPTWTSSYEQYF. Written as DNA, the CDR3 is TGTGCCAGCAGCCCGACATGGACGAGCTCCTACGAGCAGTACTTC. Supplemented by reference TRBV7-9 and TRBJ2-7, the full variable domain reads DTGVSQNPRHKITKRGQNVTFRCDPISEHNRLYWYRQTLGQGPEFLTYFQNEAQLEKSRLLSDRFSAERPKGSFSTLEIQRTEQGDSAMYLCASSPTWTSSYEQYFGPGTRLTVT.

The chain joins TRBV29-1 to TRBJ2-5; TRBD1 matches at 7 bases. This CDR3 contains 12 residues. Trimming removed 5 bases from V and 2 bases from J; junction bases left unmatched: 2. Germline assignment: CDR1 SQVTM and CDR2 ANQGSEA. In DNA form, the CDR3 reads TGCAGCGTTCAGGGACAGCAAGAGACCCAGTACTTC. Translating gives CSVQGQQETQYF.

Regarding this clonotype: At one end the junction does not follow the germline gene, possibly because of a read error. The chain is built from TRBV5-1 and TRBJ1-2, with D possibly TRBD1 on 5 matching bases. Germline V CDR1 and CDR2: SGHRS, YFSETQ. This CDR3 comprises 14 residues. The CDR3 sequence: CAGSPSRDGYGYTF. CDR3 in DNA: TGCGCCGGCAGCCCCTCGAGGGACGGCTATGGCTACACCTTC.

As concerns this clonotype: Germline is not matched at one junction end, which may reflect a read error. The V gene is TRBV3-1, the J gene TRBJ2-4; TRBD2 matches at 7 bases. The tail of the sequence fits TRBJ2-7 better, so the J call may be wrong. CDR3 length equals 12 residues. In germline, CDR1 is LGHDT, CDR2 YNNKEL (reference sequence). CDR3 sequence: CARSIGGYEQYF. The CDR3 region has the DNA TGTGCCCGCAGTATCGGGGGGTACGAGCAGTACTTC.

The V gene is TRBV12-3 or TRBV12-4, the J gene TRBJ2-1; unclear D gene. The CDR3 consists of 14 residues. Trimming took 5 bases from V and 9 from J, leaving 17 bases between them. In DNA form, the CDR3 reads TGTGCCAGCAGTCCCAATCGTGCTGTGAGTGAGCAGTTCTTC. Translation gives CASSPNRAVSEQFF.

The chain couples TRBV29-1 to TRBJ2-6, with 8 nucleotides matching TRBD1. Germline V gene lookup returns CDR1 SQVTM and CDR2 ANQGSEA. There are 16 residues in the CDR3. Written as DNA, the CDR3 is TGCAACGTCTCCGGGACAGGCTCTCTGGGGACCAACGTCCTGACTTTC. Amino acids: CNVSGTGSLGTNVLTF.

CDR3 region: CASSYVGSGSNEQYF. The CDR3 DNA follows: TGTGCCAGCAGTTACGTGGGAAGTGGATCGAACGAGCAGTACTTC. The rearrangement joins TRBV6-5 to TRBJ2-7, with D unclear. This CDR3 contains 15 residues. Trimming shortened V by 2 bases and J by 5 bases, and 16 bases separated the two germline ends. Germline CDR1 reads MNHEY; CDR2 reads SVGAGI.

This clonotype was counted only a few times. The chain couples TRBV4-2 to TRBJ1-2, with D uncertain. The CDR3 extends over 12 amino acids. Germline V lookup: CDR1 LGHNA, CDR2 YNFKEQ. Trimming took 1 base from V and 8 from J, leaving 8 bases between them. CDR3 region: CASSQATRGYTF. The CDR3 bases are TGTGCCAGCAGCCAAGCTACCCGAGGCTACACCTTC.

This chain joins TRBV20-1 and TRBJ1-2; 9 bases are shared with TRBD1. J lost 2 bases, V lost 2 bases, and 6 bases had no gene match. The germline V gene has CDR1 DFQATT and CDR2 SNEGSKA (reference sequence). The CDR3 is made up of 15 amino acids. CDR3 DNA: TGCAGTGCTAGACCGAACACAGGGGGCAACTATGGCTACACCTTC. Amino acid sequence: CSARPNTGGNYGYTF.

About this clonotype: A junction boundary mismatches the germline segment, possibly from a read error. CDR3: CAGSYPEVGDTQYF. The CDR3 bases are TGCGCCGGCAGCTATCCGGAGGTGGGAGATACGCAGTATTTT. This sequence joins TRBV5-1 and TRBJ2-3; a weak D match, TRBD2 (5 bases). The CDR3 is made up of 14 amino acids. Germline V gene sequence: CDR1 SGHRS, CDR2 YFSETQ.

The chain links TRBV7-9 to TRBJ2-5; 9 bases are shared with TRBD1. In germline, CDR1 is SEHNR, CDR2 FQNEAQ (reference sequence). The CDR3 is 16 amino acids. J was trimmed by 4 bases and V by 2 bases; bases with no gene match: 8. The CDR3 reads CASSLPDRGGVETQYF. For the CDR3, the DNA is TGTGCCAGCAGCTTACCGGACAGGGGAGGCGTAGAGACCCAGTACTTC.

The gene calls are TRBV27 and TRBJ1-5; 7 nucleotides agree with TRBD1. Losses at the gene ends were 6 bases for V and 1 base for J; bases not matched to a gene: 18. Per the germline V gene, CDR1 is MNHEY and CDR2 is SMNVEV (reference sequence). The CDR3 covers 19 residues. The CDR3 sequence is CASSLLALGQGDSNQPQHF. CDR3 nucleotide sequence: TGTGCCAGCAGCCTTCTCGCCCTGGGGCAGGGGGACAGCAATCAGCCCCAGCATTTT.